These 8 T cell receptor beta chains share one sample of origin, sequenced in a study of blood T cell repertoires in COVID-19. Profiled with immunoSEQ multiplex PCR; TCRdb holds only in-frame clones, not every one. The table includes 200,000 to 300,000 clones, 75% to 90% detected once. The sequencing sample was made of PBMCs or T cells enriched from blood (not recorded which). These receptors were taken from a woman aged 40 to 55 with acute COVID-19.

This chain joins TRBV24-1 and TRBJ1-1; 7 bases align to TRBD1. This CDR3 is built from 12 residues. CDR1 KGHDR and CDR2 SFDVKD come from the germline V gene. The trim removed 2 bases at V and 10 bases at J, leaving 3 bases unmatched. The CDR3 DNA sequence: TGTGCCACCAGTGATTCACAGGGGACAGCTTTCTTT. Its protein product is CATSDSQGTAFF.

The rearrangement joins TRBV5-1 to TRBJ1-1, with a weak D call TRBD1 (5 bases). Trimming took 4 bases from V and 1 from J, leaving 8 bases between them. Germline loops: CDR1 SGHRS, CDR2 YFSETQ. The CDR3 loop spans 13 amino acids. CDR3 protein: CASSQTGNTEAFF. CDR3 nucleotide sequence: TGCGCCAGCAGCCAAACAGGGAACACTGAAGCTTTCTTT.

The rearrangement uses TRBV20-1 and TRBJ2-7, with D tentatively TRBD2 (5 bases). The CDR3 runs 11 residues. Germline V gives CDR1 DFQATT, CDR2 SNEGSKA (reference sequence). V lost 3 bases and J lost 4, with 7 bases in between. The CDR3 bases are TGCAGTGCTAGTACTAGTTACGAGCAGTACTTC. Translation gives CSASTSYEQYF.

This clone was picked up a small number of times. The gene calls are TRBV3-1 (or the pseudogene TRBV3-2) and TRBJ2-1, with 8 bases identical to TRBD2. From germline, CDR1 is LGHDT and CDR2 YNNKEL (reference sequence). The CDR3 runs 14 residues. Germline trimming cut 1 base from V and 7 bases from J; bases unmatched to any gene: 3. The CDR3 reads CASSQGGLGNEQFF. In nucleotides, the CDR3 is TGTGCCAGCAGCCAAGGGGGACTAGGGAATGAGCAGTTCTTC.

The gene calls are TRBV30 and TRBJ2-7; TRBD2 matches at 7 bases. The CDR3 is 14 amino acids. Germline loops: CDR1 GTSNPN, CDR2 SVGIG (reference sequence). The trim removed 0 bases at V and 5 bases at J, leaving 7 bases unmatched. The CDR3 region is CAWSVGREFHEQYF. The DNA of the CDR3 is TGTGCCTGGAGTGTAGGGCGGGAGTTCCACGAGCAGTACTTC. Filled out from reference TRBV30 and TRBJ2-7, the complete variable domain reads SQTIHQWPATLVQPVGSPLSLECTVEGTSNPNLYWYRQAAGRGLQLLFYSVGIGQISSEVPQNLSASRPQDRQFILSSKKLLLSDSGFYLCAWSVGREFHEQYFGPGTRLTVT.

The chain combines TRBV7-9 with TRBJ1-1; 7 positions match TRBD1. J lost 3 bases, V lost 4 bases, and 8 bases had no gene match. Germline CDR1 is SEHNR and CDR2 is FQNEAQ (reference sequence). The CDR3 has 15 amino acids. The CDR3 reads CASSSTEGADTEAFF. DNA of the CDR3: TGTGCCAGCAGCTCTACAGAGGGGGCCGACACTGAAGCTTTCTTT.

This sequence joins TRBV4-2 and TRBJ2-1; tentatively, D is TRBD2 (5 bases). CDR1 and CDR2 from the germline V gene are LGHNA and YNFKEQ. Trimming removed 1 base from V and 8 bases from J, with 15 bases in between. CDR3 length: 15 residues. The CDR3 loop reads CASSQGDSGGYEQFF. CDR3 coding DNA: TGTGCCAGCAGCCAAGGGGATTCTGGCGGGTATGAGCAGTTCTTC.

The V and J genes are TRBV5-1 and TRBJ1-2; tentative D call: TRBD1 (6 bases). Per germline, CDR1 SGHRS and CDR2 YFSETQ. V was pared by 0 bases and J by 13 bases, with 13 bases between. This CDR3 is 12 amino acids long. The CDR3 reads CASSLAGGAPTF. CDR3 in DNA: TGCGCCAGCAGCTTGGCGGGGGGGGCTCCCACCTTC.